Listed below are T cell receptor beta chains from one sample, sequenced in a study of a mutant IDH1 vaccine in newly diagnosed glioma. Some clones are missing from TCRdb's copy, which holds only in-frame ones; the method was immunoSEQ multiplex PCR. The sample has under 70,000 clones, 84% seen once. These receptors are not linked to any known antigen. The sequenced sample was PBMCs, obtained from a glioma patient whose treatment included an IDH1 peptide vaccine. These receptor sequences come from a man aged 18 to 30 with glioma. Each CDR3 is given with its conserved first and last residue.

CASSRQGKNTEAFF TRBJ1-1 TRBV6-6
CASSVVVGSNTGELFF TRBJ2-2 TRBV9
CASSIVSGDSSPLHF TRBJ1-6 TRBV19
CASSYERGSGNTIYF TRBJ1-3 TRBV6-5
CASSRTGDYNGELFF TRBJ2-2 TRBV7-9
CASSYLWPSTDTQYF TRBJ2-3 TRBV6-5
CASKAGQQNTEAFF TRBJ1-1 TRBV28
CASSLDRANYGYTF TRBJ1-2 TRBV5-4
CASSSDMDFRPYNSPLHF TRBJ1-6 TRBV5-6
CASSLVGGNGEQYF TRBJ2-7 TRBV5-5
CASSSYTGPFFYGYTF TRBJ1-2 TRBV5-6
CASSPPVGGTEAFF TRBJ1-1 TRBV7-6
CASSHRTGVEKLFF TRBJ1-4 TRBV4-3
CAISPPGQGMNTEAFF TRBJ1-1 TRBV10-3
CASSPQGNRGKSYGYTF TRBJ1-2 TRBV7-9
CASSFRGQGNQPQHF TRBJ1-5 TRBV27
CASSAPGQGPTNEKLFF TRBJ1-4 TRBV19
CASSVAGINYEQYF TRBJ2-7 TRBV9
CAWSEGTSGKTDTQYF TRBJ2-3 TRBV30
CASSSRDRGLYGYTF TRBJ1-2 TRBV6-5
CASSLTTVTEQYF TRBJ2-7 TRBV7-2
CASAWDREGGGMNTEAFF TRBJ1-1 TRBV2
CASRTTGTPGNEQFF TRBJ2-1 TRBV28
CASRPGTASNYGYTF TRBJ1-2 TRBV27
CASSQLLEQFF TRBJ2-1 TRBV2
CASSPDRVVGADTEAFF TRBJ1-1 TRBV2
CASSPGRYLNEQYF TRBJ2-7 TRBV28
CASSEDALAVRWFF TRBJ2-1 TRBV6-1
CASGLAEYNEQFF TRBJ2-1 TRBV27
CASSFGSSYEQYF TRBJ2-7 TRBV5-6
CASSLGGEAFF TRBJ1-1 TRBV11-2
CASSLGRAGGFSPLHF TRBJ1-6 TRBV27
CASSLYGGTGLEAFF TRBJ1-1 TRBV28
CASSLAPGRTGNTIYF TRBJ1-3 TRBV7-2
CAISQGAGAFF TRBJ1-1 TRBV10-3
CSVGRSFPANTGELFF TRBJ2-2 TRBV29-1
CASSEIGWDRAFQYF TRBJ2-7 TRBV6-1
CASSQDPLVTGTFNQPQHF TRBJ1-5 TRBV4-1
CASSYTAGALYEQYF TRBJ2-7 TRBV6-5
CAWSEGLRDGYTF TRBJ1-2 TRBV30
CASSLSSSSGPGSYEQYF TRBJ2-7 TRBV5-5
CASSPGGRGRGYTF TRBJ1-2 TRBV7-8
CASSQVAVPNQPQHF TRBJ1-5 TRBV7-2
CASSSTYEQYF TRBJ2-7 TRBV7-9
CASSWRGQAYEQYF TRBJ2-7 TRBV6-5